This T cell receptor (beta chain) was identified in a study of PD-1 blockade in classical Hodgkin lymphoma. This clone was detected once. Only in-frame clones appear in the TCRdb table, and some are missing; sequencing was by immunoSEQ multiplex PCR. This sample has 75,000 to 100,000 clones, with roughly 91% found just once. Documented time point: cycle 4 day 1 (C4D1), after six to seven weeks of nivolumab. Every single patient, without exception, relapsed after autologous stem cell transplantation, and brentuximab vedotin exposure varied. The sequences come from peripheral blood mononuclear cells (PBMCs), collected before the fourth cycle of nivolumab. This TCR came from a human donor with classical Hodgkin lymphoma.

The CDR3, as DNA: TGTGCCAGCAAGGCGGCACGGAGGGATTCTGTAGCCAAAAACATTCAGTACTTC. It translates to CASKAARRDSVAKNIQYF. This chain connects TRBV28 to TRBJ2-4; D may be TRBD2 (6 bases). Per the germline V gene, CDR1 is MDHEN and CDR2 is SYDVKM. The CDR3 totals 18 residues. V lost 7 bases, J lost 0 bases, and 22 bases lay in between.